This TCR beta chain was captured by sequencing in a study of shared clonotypes between healthy human individuals (dated by TCRdb to 2020 to 2021). Background on the whole study: The cohort included a few men and a couple of women between 18 and 49 years of age. Leukapheresis yielded between about 0.85 and 10 billion PBMCs per donor. To estimate repertoire size and how much clonotype sharing occurs between individuals, the study deeply sequenced the blood TCR repertoires of 5 or 6 healthy adults. Per donor, three plates each were used for CD4 naive and CD4 memory, two for CD8 naive, and one for CD8 memory. Libraries were prepared and TCR repertoires were sequenced by different laboratories using diverse techniques, in order to increase sequencing depth and limit assay-specific biases.

Using the deep immunoSEQ assay, multiplex PCR amplified TCR CDR3 regions from genomic DNA. Genomic DNA extracted from each cell subset was distributed evenly over all wells of several immunoSEQ 96-well plates, and each plate served as one replicate. Each replicate PCR for sorted subsets received about 0.2 ug genomic DNA, equal to tens of thousands of T cell genomes. Purified libraries were measured with a Qubit 3.0 fluorometer, size-checked on a Bioanalyzer 2100, and measured again with the KAPA Library Quantification kit. Every immunoSEQ 96-well plate was sequenced on a dedicated single-read 150-cycle Illumina NextSeq 550 flow cell. In the source study's methods: Because the immunoSEQ output held only junctional sequences and lacked quality scores, the filtering could not match the filtering applied to full-length reads. Sequences were annotated with PyIR, a Python wrapper for IgBLAST v1.9, using IMGT germline references to assign V/J genes and CDR3. Reads were filtered out if the reads had weak V/J assignments (E-value above 1e-6), no CDR3, stop codons, out-of-frame junctions, or ambiguous translated residues. V3J clonotypes were defined by identical inferred V gene, J gene, and CDR3 amino acid sequence. Percentage overlap between repertoires was computed as shared unique clonotypes divided by the size of the smaller repertoire. Three approaches were used to assess repertoire richness: RTK rarefaction, the Chao1 estimator, and Recon v2.1 estimates of unobserved clonotypes. Generation probabilities for all TCRbeta clonotypes obtained by the gDNA method from several donors were computed using OLGA. TCRdb mirrors the immuneACCESS table, restricted to in-frame sequences. Some clones are absent from its copies; in checked studies, under half trace to an unresolved V gene, and the reason for the others is unknown. That table furnishes V, J and clone size, whereas the DNA furnished D and trimming. The sample has about 1 million clones on record, more than 60% of them singletons. The ten largest make up roughly 1.5% of the sample.

The donors were healthy, HIV-negative adults who had no recently reported acute infections or vaccinations. Every donor was a Caucasian adult residing in Nashville, Tennessee, USA. CD4+ T cells were enriched by magnetic negative selection; naive cells were then positively selected on CD45RA, and the negative fraction formed the memory subset. Blood was collected by leukapheresis, and PBMCs were isolated by Ficoll-Histopaque density gradient centrifugation and then cryopreserved in liquid nitrogen vapor phase. Purity and quantity of every magnetically sorted T cell population were checked by analytical flow cytometry. Genomic DNA was isolated from every sorted fraction and measured by UV absorbance on a Nanodrop 2000c. Study-level results and caveats: When several donors were compared, the shared fraction of clonotypes was around 5.1% for naive CD4, around 3.5% for naive CD8, roughly 2.3% for memory CD4, and 0.35% to 0.5% for memory CD8. Pairwise subsampling indicated that sequencing depth was expected to affect the degree of clonotype sharing among donors. The genetic and exposure-history diversity represented was limited by the small number of donors. Estimated clonotype richness was generally larger for naive than for memory subsets. Incomplete sequencing was indicated by rarefaction of sorted-subset datasets, despite the large sequencing depth. Compared with non-shared clonotypes, the clonotypes found in all four sorted-subset donors had higher generation probabilities. Sampling was restricted to blood, and TCR repertoires in tissue are likely to differ from TCR repertoires in blood.

According to the germline V gene, CDR1 reads SGDLS and CDR2 reads YYNGEE. The CDR3, cysteine through phenylalanine, is 14 amino acids long. Of all the DNA, just the CDR3 is kept, 42 bases in frame from base 1. A distance of 10 bases separates the germline ends of V and J, which lose 1 base and 2 bases respectively. This clone has only one observation. Its antigen is not yet known. Within one base of it there is no much larger clone, and no base qualities were kept. Sequenced: memory CD4+ T cells sorted from blood. The cell subset or site label for this specimen denotes: CD45RA-negative fraction. The sequence was obtained from a man aged 18 to 29 in good health. Rearrangement joined TRBV9 to TRBJ2-7; the D gene identity is not certain. The CDR3 sequence is CASSVMVGTYEQYF. The DNA sequence is TGTGCCAGCAGCGTAATGGTGGGAACCTACGAGCAGTACTTC.